A single sample gave rise to the 20 T cell receptor beta chains below, sequenced in a study of early T cells in non-severe SARS-CoV-2 infection (dated by TCRdb to the early 2020s). The method was 5' RACE. Sequenced on a NextSeq 500. The raw public reads went through TCRdb reprocessing: fastp at Q25, MiXCR clone calling, in-frame beta chains kept. Identical CDR3 protein sequences are pooled into one entry, listed with their most common genes and DNA. Counted in this sample were tens of thousands of distinct CDR3 sequences; about 5% of them appeared once. The ten most abundant clones make up roughly 10% of the sample. The sequencing input was whole blood. Source of these receptors: an adult who was a healthcare worker with PCR-confirmed SARS-CoV-2 infection or an uninfected control (not recorded which).

The rearrangement joins TRBV7-9 to TRBJ1-1; no clear D. Germline V CDR1 and CDR2: SEHNR, FQNEAQ (reference sequence). The CDR3 consists of 14 residues. V lost 2 bases, J lost 1 base, and 8 bases lay in between. CDR3 in DNA: TGTGCCAGCAGCTTAATGGGCACGAACACTGAAGCTTTCTTT. Amino acid sequence: CASSLMGTNTEAFF.

This clonotype was recorded a few times. The chain couples TRBV20-1 to TRBJ2-7; D is undetermined. V was trimmed by 1 base and J by 6 bases, leaving 13 bases between them. Germline V gene data show CDR1 as DFQATT and CDR2 as SNEGSKA (reference sequence). CDR3 length: 13 amino acids. The CDR3, as DNA: TGCAGTGCTAGAGGGACCAAAAAGGGCGAGCAGTACTTC. The encoded protein is CSARGTKKGEQYF.

In this sample, this clonotype turned up a few times. The chain uses TRBV7-2 and TRBJ2-1, with unresolved D. The V and J ends lost 3 bases and 6 bases respectively, with 9 bases between them. The CDR3 covers 13 residues. Looked up from germline, CDR1 is SGHTA and CDR2 is FQGNSA. The CDR3 DNA follows: TGTGCCAGCAGCTTGGGCAGACCCAATGAGCAGTTCTTC. Translating it yields CASSLGRPNEQFF.

This clonotype was observed a handful of times. The chain uses TRBV7-2 and TRBJ1-2, with TRBD1 as a possible D gene (5 bases). The CDR3 consists of 13 residues. Germline V gene data show CDR1 as SGHTA and CDR2 as FQGNSA. Trimming stripped 5 bases from V and 5 bases from J, with 12 bases between. CDR3 amino acids: CASSPDRLYGYTF. CDR3 nucleotide sequence: TGTGCCAGCAGCCCTGACAGACTGTATGGCTACACCTTC.

This clonotype was recorded many times. The rearrangement joins TRBV6-1 to TRBJ1-5, with D possibly matching TRBD1 (6 bases). Germline CDR1 reads MNHNS; CDR2 reads SASEGT. CDR3 length equals 14 residues. V dropped 8 bases and J dropped 1 base, with 12 bases sitting between them. Written as DNA, the CDR3 is TGTGCCAGCGTGGGGGGCGGGAGCAATCAGCCCCAGCATTTT. Translation gives CASVGGGSNQPQHF.

This clonotype has ten or more counts. The genes are TRBV6-1 and TRBJ2-4; TRBD2 might be the D (6 bases). CDR1 MNHNS and CDR2 SASEGT come from the germline V gene. V dropped 3 bases and J dropped 0 bases, with 12 bases sitting between them. This CDR3 is 16 amino acids long. The CDR3 here is CASSDRTGRAKNIQYF. The DNA for the CDR3 is TGTGCCAGCAGTGACCGGACCGGGAGAGCCAAAAACATTCAGTACTTC.

This clonotype was found many times. This chain connects TRBV3-1 to TRBJ2-1; 7 nucleotides agree with TRBD2. J lost 8 bases, V lost 4 bases, and 14 bases had no gene match. The CDR3 is made up of 16 amino acids. CDR1 LGHDT and CDR2 YNNKEL come from the germline V gene (reference sequence). The CDR3 spells CASSPRGSGPGDEQFF. The CDR3 DNA reads TGTGCCAGCAGCCCTCGAGGTAGCGGGCCAGGTGATGAGCAGTTCTTC.

The J gene is TRBJ2-1, the V gene TRBV7-2; D is perhaps TRBD1 (5 bases). V was clipped by 8 bases and J by 5 bases, with 10 bases between them. Per germline, CDR1 SGHTA and CDR2 FQGNSA. The CDR3 has 12 amino acids. The CDR3 region is CASGQGDNEQFF. CDR3 bases: TGTGCCAGCGGCCAGGGCGACAATGAGCAGTTCTTC.

This clonotype has a count of ten or more. The chain has TRBV7-6 and TRBJ2-1, with D unclear. CDR3 size: 11 residues. Looked up from germline, CDR1 is SGHVS and CDR2 is FNYEAQ. The V end lost 5 bases, the J end lost 8 bases, and 7 bases lay between the germline ends. The CDR3 DNA follows: TGTGCCAGCAGCCTAGAGGATGAGCAGTTCTTC. It encodes CASSLEDEQFF.

At least ten counts were recorded for this clonotype. The chain links TRBV7-9 to TRBJ2-5; D unresolved. The CDR3 totals 14 residues. CDR1 and CDR2 (germline): SEHNR, FQNEAQ (reference sequence). Trimming stripped 1 base from V and 2 bases from J, with 8 bases between. CDR3 loop: CASSLGTVQETQYF. CDR3 in DNA: TGTGCCAGCAGCTTAGGAACAGTTCAAGAGACCCAGTACTTC.

This clonotype was seen only a few times. The chain uses TRBV7-9 and TRBJ1-1; D is unresolved. The CDR3 loop spans 14 amino acids. Trimming removed 5 bases at V and 4 bases at J, with 14 bases between. Germline CDR1 and CDR2: SEHNR and FQNEAQ (reference sequence). In DNA form, the CDR3 reads TGTGCCAGCAGCCACGGGAGGAGCGGCACTGAAGCTTTCTTT. Protein: CASSHGRSGTEAFF.

The table lists this clonotype with many counts. The chain carries TRBV6-6 and TRBJ1-1, with D unclear. Trimming took off 4 bases at V and 4 bases at J, with 10 bases between the two ends. This CDR3 comprises 13 residues. CDR1 is MNHNY, CDR2 SVGAGI, per germline (reference sequence). The CDR3 reads CASSSDYGTEAFF. CDR3 bases: TGTGCCAGCAGTTCTGACTACGGCACTGAAGCTTTCTTT.

The genes are TRBV11-2 and TRBJ2-1; 9 bases line up with TRBD2. Germline-derived CDR1 and CDR2 are SGHAT and FQNNGV. V gave up 5 bases and J gave up 7 bases; unmatched junction bases: 9. This CDR3 is 15 amino acids long. Here the CDR3 DNA reads TGTGCCAGCAGCACCGCGGGGGGGTTCTTTAATGAGCAGTTCTTC. Translation: CASSTAGGFFNEQFF.

The rearrangement uses TRBV7-9 and TRBJ2-3; 8 bases align to TRBD1. Germline V lookup: CDR1 SEHNR, CDR2 FQNEAQ (reference sequence). With V trimmed by 6 bases and J by 1 base, 3 bases remained unmatched. The CDR3 loop spans 14 amino acids. CDR3 nucleotides: TGTGCCAGCAGTCCGACAGGGGGCACAGATACGCAGTATTTT. It translates to CASSPTGGTDTQYF. Using reference TRBV7-9 and TRBJ2-3 for the parts outside the CDR3, the full variable domain is DTGVSQNPRHKITKRGQNVTFRCDPISEHNRLYWYRQTLGQGPEFLTYFQNEAQLEKSRLLSDRFSAERPKGSFSTLEIQRTEQGDSAMYLCASSPTGGTDTQYFGPGTRLTVL.

This clonotype appeared a few times. The rearrangement links TRBV7-6 to TRBJ2-1; 10 bases are shared with TRBD1. This CDR3 has 16 amino acids. Germline CDR1 is SGHVS and CDR2 is FNYEAQ. The J segment lost 8 bases and the V segment lost 2 bases, leaving 9 bases of the junction unmatched. CDR3 protein: CASSLLTGGARDEQFF. The CDR3 nucleotides are TGTGCCAGCAGCTTATTGACAGGGGGCGCGAGGGATGAGCAGTTCTTC. The full variable domain, its missing parts supplied by reference TRBV7-6 and TRBJ2-1, is GAGVSQSPRYKVTKRGQDVALRCDPISGHVSLYWYRQALGQGPEFLTYFNYEAQQDKSGLPNDRFSAERPEGSISTLTIQRTEQRDSAMYRCASSLLTGGARDEQFFGPGTRLTVL.

This clonotype was detected many times. V and J are TRBV7-6 and TRBJ2-2, with 13 nucleotides matching TRBD2. The CDR3 loop spans 16 amino acids. V lost 5 bases to trimming and J lost 6 bases; unmatched junction nucleotides: 6. Germline V gives CDR1 SGHVS, CDR2 FNYEAQ. The CDR3 nucleotides are TGTGCCAGCAGCCGTATCGGACTAGCGGGAGCCGGGGAGCTGTTTTTT. It translates to CASSRIGLAGAGELFF.

This clonotype was observed at least ten times. The chain carries TRBV28 and TRBJ1-6; no definite D call. The CDR3 is made up of 14 amino acids. The germline gives CDR1 MDHEN, CDR2 SYDVKM. Trimming removed 6 bases from V and 16 bases from J, with 22 bases in between. In nucleotides, the CDR3 is TGTGCCAGCAGCGTCTTCCCTAGACCGGGATATCTCCACTTT. Its translation is CASSVFPRPGYLHF.

This clonotype was seen ten or more times. The chain employs TRBV5-6 and TRBJ2-5, with D tentatively TRBD1 (5 bases). V gave up 2 bases and J gave up 2 bases, with 10 bases separating them. The CDR3 runs 14 residues. Germline CDR1 reads SGHDT; CDR2 reads YYEEEE. CDR3 DNA: TGTGCCAGCAGCTTAGGAGACAGACAAGAGACCCAGTACTTC. Translation: CASSLGDRQETQYF.

There are a few counts of this clonotype. V usage is TRBV7-6 and J usage is TRBJ2-7; TRBD1 or TRBD2 may be the D gene (5 bases each). Germline V lookup: CDR1 SGHVS, CDR2 FNYEAQ. CDR3 size: 14 residues. V shed 5 bases and J shed 7 bases, with 18 bases lying between them. The CDR3 DNA reads as TGTGCCAGCAGCCCAGACCGGGACCCCTCTGAGCAGTACTTC. Translation gives CASSPDRDPSEQYF. The variable domain in full, completed from reference TRBV7-6 and TRBJ2-7, reads GAGVSQSPRYKVTKRGQDVALRCDPISGHVSLYWYRQALGQGPEFLTYFNYEAQQDKSGLPNDRFSAERPEGSISTLTIQRTEQRDSAMYRCASSPDRDPSEQYFGPGTRLTVT.

This clonotype was counted at least ten times. The genes are TRBV7-6 and TRBJ2-3, with 8 nucleotides matching TRBD2. Trimming took 2 bases from V and 3 from J; bases not matched to a gene: 7. Germline CDR1 is SGHVS and CDR2 is FNYEAQ. CDR3 length: 16 residues. CDR3 loop: CASSLNPGLGTDTQYF. The CDR3 DNA follows: TGTGCCAGCAGCTTAAATCCGGGACTAGGTACAGATACGCAGTATTTT.